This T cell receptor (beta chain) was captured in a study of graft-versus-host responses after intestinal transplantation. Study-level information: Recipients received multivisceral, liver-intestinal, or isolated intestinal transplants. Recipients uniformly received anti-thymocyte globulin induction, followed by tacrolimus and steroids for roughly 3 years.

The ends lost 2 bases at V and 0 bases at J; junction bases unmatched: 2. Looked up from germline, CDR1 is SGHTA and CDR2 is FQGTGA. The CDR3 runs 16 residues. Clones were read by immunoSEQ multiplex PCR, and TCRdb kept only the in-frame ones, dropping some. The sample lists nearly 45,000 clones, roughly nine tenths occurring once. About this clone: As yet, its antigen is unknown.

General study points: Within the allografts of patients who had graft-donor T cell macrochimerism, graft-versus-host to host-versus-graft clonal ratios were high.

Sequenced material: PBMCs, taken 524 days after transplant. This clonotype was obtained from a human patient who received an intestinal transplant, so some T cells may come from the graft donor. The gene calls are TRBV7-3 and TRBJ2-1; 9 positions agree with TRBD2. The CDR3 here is CASSLRGRASYNEQFF. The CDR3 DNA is TGTGCCAGCAGCTTACGCGGGAGGGCCTCCTACAATGAGCAGTTCTTC.